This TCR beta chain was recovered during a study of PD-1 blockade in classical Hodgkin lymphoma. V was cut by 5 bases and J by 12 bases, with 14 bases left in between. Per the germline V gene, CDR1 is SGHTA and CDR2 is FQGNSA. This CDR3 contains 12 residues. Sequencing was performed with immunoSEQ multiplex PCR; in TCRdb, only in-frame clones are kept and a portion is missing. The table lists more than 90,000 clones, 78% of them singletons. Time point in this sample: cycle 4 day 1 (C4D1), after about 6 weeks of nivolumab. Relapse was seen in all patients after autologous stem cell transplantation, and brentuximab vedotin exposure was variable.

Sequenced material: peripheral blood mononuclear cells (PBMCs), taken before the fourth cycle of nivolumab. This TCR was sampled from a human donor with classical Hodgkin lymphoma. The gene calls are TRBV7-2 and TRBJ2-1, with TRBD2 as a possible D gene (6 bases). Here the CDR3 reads CASSPHTGVQFF. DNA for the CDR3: TGTGCCAGCAGCCCACACACGGGGGTGCAGTTCTTC.